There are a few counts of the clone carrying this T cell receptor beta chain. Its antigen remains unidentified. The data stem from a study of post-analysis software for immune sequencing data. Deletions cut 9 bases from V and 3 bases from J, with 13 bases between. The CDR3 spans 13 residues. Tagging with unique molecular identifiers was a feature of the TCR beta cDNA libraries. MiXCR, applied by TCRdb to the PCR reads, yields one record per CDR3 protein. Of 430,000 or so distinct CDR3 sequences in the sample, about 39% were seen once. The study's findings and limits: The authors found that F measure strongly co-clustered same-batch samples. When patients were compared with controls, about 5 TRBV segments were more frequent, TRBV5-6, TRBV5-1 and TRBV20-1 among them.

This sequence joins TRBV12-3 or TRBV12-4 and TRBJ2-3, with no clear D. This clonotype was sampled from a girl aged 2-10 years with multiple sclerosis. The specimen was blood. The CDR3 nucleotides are TGTGCCAGTCTTTTATTATTGACAGATACGCAGTATTTT. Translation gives CASLLLLTDTQYF.